Following are 9 T cell receptor beta chains from one sample sequenced in a study of technical replicates of blood from a few donors. Measured with immunoSEQ multiplex PCR; TCRdb has only the in-frame clones, and not every one. The data hold more than 90,000 clones, with approximately 95% observed a single time. The material sequenced was T cells isolated from PBMCs. Receptors originate from a human donor in good health.

The CDR3 loop is CATSSGTGGVDQPQHF. CDR3 nucleotides: TGTGCCACCAGCAGCGGGACAGGGGGGGTAGATCAGCCCCAGCATTTT. The chain combines TRBV15 with TRBJ1-5, with 11 bases that match TRBD1. The CDR3 is 16 residues long. Germline loops: CDR1 LNHNV, CDR2 YYDKDF (reference sequence). The junction had 6 bases not matched to a gene; V was cut back by 3 bases and J by 5 bases.

In its sample, this clone was seen once. V gene TRBV28 combines with J gene TRBJ1-2; perhaps TRBD1 as D (6 bases). Germline V gives CDR1 MDHEN, CDR2 SYDVKM. This CDR3 comprises 16 residues. V lost 6 bases and J 5 bases, leaving 22 bases between the germline ends. CDR3 DNA: TGTGCCAGCAGATCATCCGCGGGGGCTGAGGGGTATGGCTACACCTTC. Its translation is CASRSSAGAEGYGYTF.

The CDR3 DNA reads as TGTGCCAGCAGTGAGAGCCCCGAGCAGTACTTC. Translation: CASSESPEQYF. The rearrangement links TRBV2 to TRBJ2-7; no definite D call. The CDR3 has 11 amino acids. Trimming left V 3 bases short and J 6 bases short, with 6 bases between. Germline CDR1 reads SNHLY; CDR2 reads FYNNEI.

CDR3 sequence reads: CASSGTGRSQPQHF. The CDR3 DNA is TGTGCCAGCAGTGGGACAGGGAGAAGTCAGCCCCAGCATTTT. V is TRBV2 and J is TRBJ1-5; 8 nucleotides align to TRBD1. J lost 6 bases, V lost 4 bases, and 5 bases had no gene match. Germline CDR1 is SNHLY and CDR2 is FYNNEI. CDR3 length: 14 residues. The full variable domain, with the rest looked up from reference TRBV2 and TRBJ1-5, is EPEVTQTPSHQVTQMGQEVILRCVPISNHLYFYWYRQILGQKVEFLVSFYNNEISEKSEIFDDQFSVERPDGSNFTLKIRSTKLEDSAMYFCASSGTGRSQPQHFGDGTRLSIL.

This clone was recorded a few times. The V call is TRBV9, the J call TRBJ1-1; possibly TRBD1 for D (5 bases). The CDR3 length is 14 residues. In germline, CDR1 is SGDLS, CDR2 YYNGEE. Trimming took off 1 base at V and 4 bases at J, with 11 bases between the two ends. CDR3 DNA sequence: TGTGCCAGCAGCGTACAACAGGCCGGCACTGAAGCTTTCTTT. This translates into CASSVQQAGTEAFF. The complete variable domain, with remaining parts taken from reference TRBV9 and TRBJ1-1, reads DSGVTQTPKHLITATGQRVTLRCSPRSGDLSVYWYQQSLDQGLQFLIQYYNGEERAKGNILERFSAQQFPDLHSELNLSSLELGDSALYFCASSVQQAGTEAFFGQGTRLTVV.

DNA for the CDR3: TGTGCCAGCAGTGAGGTGGCAGGGTGGTTGAACACCGGGGAGCTGTTTTTT. This gives the protein CASSEVAGWLNTGELFF. The chain is built from TRBV6-4 and TRBJ2-2, with D perhaps TRBD1 (5 bases). Trimming left V 3 bases short and J 1 base short, with 15 bases between. Germline CDR1 is MRHNA and CDR2 is SNTAGT. This CDR3 has 17 amino acids.

This clone was found once. The chain carries TRBV19 and TRBJ1-2; D is unclear. The V and J ends lost 3 bases and 4 bases respectively, with 9 bases between them. CDR3 length: 13 amino acids. Germline CDR1 is LNHDA and CDR2 is SQIVND (reference sequence). The DNA of the CDR3 is TGTGCCAGTAGTATGGCAGGCCCCTATGGCTACACCTTC. Its translation: CASSMAGPYGYTF. Using reference TRBV19 and TRBJ1-2 for the parts outside the CDR3, the full variable domain is DGGITQSPKYLFRKEGQNVTLSCEQNLNHDAMYWYRQDPGQGLRLIYYSQIVNDFQKGDIAEGYSVSREKKESFPLTVTSAQKNPTAFYLCASSMAGPYGYTFGSGTRLTVV.

The rearrangement links TRBV4-1 to TRBJ1-5, with 7 bases fitting TRBD1. Germline V lookup: CDR1 MGHRA, CDR2 YSYEKL. The length of the CDR3 is 16 residues. Unmatched junction bases numbered 13, after V lost 1 base and J lost 10 bases. Here the CDR3 DNA reads TGCGCCAGCAGCCAAGTACTCCCAGGGGGGCAAGTCCCCCAGCATTTT. Its protein is CASSQVLPGGQVPQHF.

The V and J genes are TRBV11-2 and TRBJ2-5; D is undetermined. Germline lookup yields CDR1 SGHAT and CDR2 FQNNGV. V was cut by 3 bases and J by 5 bases, with 7 bases left in between. The CDR3 has 12 residues. This chain's CDR3 is CASSFNEETQYF. DNA for the CDR3: TGTGCCAGCAGCTTCAATGAGGAGACCCAGTACTTC.